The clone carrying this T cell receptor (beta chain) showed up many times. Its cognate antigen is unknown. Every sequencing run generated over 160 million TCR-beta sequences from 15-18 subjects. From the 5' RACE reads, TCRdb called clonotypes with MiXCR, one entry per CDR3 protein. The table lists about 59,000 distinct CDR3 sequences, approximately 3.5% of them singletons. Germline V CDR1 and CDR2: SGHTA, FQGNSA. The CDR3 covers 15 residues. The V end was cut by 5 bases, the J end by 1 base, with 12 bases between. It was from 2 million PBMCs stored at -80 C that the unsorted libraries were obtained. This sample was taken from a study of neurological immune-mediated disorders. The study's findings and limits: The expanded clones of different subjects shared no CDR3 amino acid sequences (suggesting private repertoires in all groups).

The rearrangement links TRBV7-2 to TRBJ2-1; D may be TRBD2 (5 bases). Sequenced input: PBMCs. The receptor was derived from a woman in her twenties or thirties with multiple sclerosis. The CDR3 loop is CASSLVRTSYNEQFF. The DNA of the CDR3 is TGTGCCAGCAGCCTCGTTCGGACTTCCTACAATGAGCAGTTCTTC.